The source of this T cell receptor (beta chain) is a study of CD4+ T cells in melanoma. Study-level findings and limits: A reported correlation linked neoantigen-specific CD4+ T cells to CD8+, macrophage and B cell function. In melanoma, neoantigen-specific CD4+ T cells reportedly differed in differentiation state.

CDR3 length equals 15 residues. The V gene end was trimmed by 4 bases and the J gene end by 6 bases; junction bases not matched to a gene: 9. Looked up from germline, CDR1 is SGHRS and CDR2 is YFSETQ. Concerning this clone itself: Its antigen is currently unknown.

Method: immunoSEQ multiplex PCR; TCRdb's copy keeps in-frame clones and lacks some. The repertoire holds about 140,000 clones, with around nine tenths as singletons. This chain joins TRBV5-1 and TRBJ2-3; TRBD2 agrees at 9 bases. The clonotype was recovered from a human donor with melanoma. The DNA for the CDR3 is TGCGCCAGCAGCCCCGAGCGGGGGGTTTGGGATACGCAGTATTTT. Translating gives CASSPERGVWDTQYF.